These T cell receptor beta chains were read from a single sample in a study of cytomegalovirus exposure and HLA in healthy donors. Sequencing used immunoSEQ multiplex PCR; TCRdb keeps in-frame clones, though not all of them. This table holds roughly 120,000 clones, approximately 68% found once. Sequencing used PBMCs. These receptors were collected from a young man in good health and CMV-seropositive. Both conserved end residues are part of each CDR3. A D gene is named only where the DNA matches it firmly. Some rows have no size entry. The others give once, few or many, or a class for an expanded clone.

D: .; V: TRBV21-1; size: .; J: TRBJ2-7; CDR3: CASSKGRGLQTGIGEQYF; DNA: TGTGCCAGCAGCAAAGGAAGAGGACTACAGACAGGGATCGGCGAGCAGTACTTC
D: TRBD1; V: TRBV18; size: .; J: TRBJ2-1; CDR3: CASSPTGGSYNEQFF; DNA: TGTGCCAGCTCACCTACAGGGGGCTCCTACAATGAGCAGTTCTTC
D: TRBD1; V: TRBV5-1; size: .; J: TRBJ2-3; CDR3: CASSLEGQGFTDTQYF; DNA: TGCGCCAGCAGCTTGGAAGGACAGGGCTTCACAGATACGCAGTATTTT
D: TRBD2; V: TRBV7-9; size: few; J: TRBJ2-1; CDR3: CASSLALAGTYNEQFF; DNA: TGTGCCAGCAGCTTAGCGCTAGCGGGGACCTACAATGAGCAGTTCTTC
D: .; V: TRBV2; size: few; J: TRBJ2-7; CDR3: CASNPQGYEQYF; DNA: TGTGCCAGCAATCCACAGGGCTACGAGCAGTACTTC
D: .; V: TRBV11-3; size: once; J: TRBJ1-1; CDR3: CASSWAGGRAFF; DNA: TGTGCCAGCAGCTGGGCGGGGGGCAGAGCTTTCTTT
D: .; V: TRBV5-6; size: .; J: TRBJ2-7; CDR3: CASSFSYEQYF; DNA: TGTGCCAGCAGCTTTAGCTACGAGCAGTACTTC
D: TRBD1; V: TRBV4-3; size: .; J: TRBJ2-7; CDR3: CASSHGPGQGYEQYF; DNA: TGCGCCAGCAGCCACGGACCGGGACAGGGCTACGAGCAGTACTTC
D: .; V: TRBV19; size: .; J: TRBJ2-7; CDR3: CASSKTRGLTYEQYF; DNA: TGTGCCAGTAGTAAAACCAGGGGCTTAACCTACGAGCAGTACTTC
D: .; V: TRBV4-2; size: .; J: TRBJ2-2; CDR3: CASSPISGSVAGELFF; DNA: TGTGCCAGCAGCCCAATCTCCGGGAGCGTGGCCGGGGAGCTGTTTTTT
D: .; V: TRBV7-9; size: .; J: TRBJ1-1; CDR3: CASSLGPRYNTEAFF; DNA: TGTGCCAGCAGCTTAGGTCCCAGATACAACACTGAAGCTTTCTTT
D: TRBD1; V: TRBV11-2; size: .; J: TRBJ2-6; CDR3: CASSFYRGRSGANVLTF; DNA: TGTGCCAGCAGCTTTTACAGGGGGAGGTCTGGGGCCAACGTCCTGACTTTC
D: .; V: TRBV27; size: few; J: TRBJ1-1; CDR3: CASRWGRYTEAFF; DNA: TGTGCCAGCAGGTGGGGGAGGTACACTGAAGCTTTCTTT
D: .; V: TRBV5-4; size: .; J: TRBJ2-1; CDR3: CASSYPGTYNNEQFF; DNA: TGTGCCAGCAGCTACCCCGGGACTTACAACAATGAGCAGTTCTTC
D: TRBD2; V: TRBV7-3; size: .; J: TRBJ2-1; CDR3: CASSTLAGGTNNEQFF; DNA: TGTGCCAGCAGCACACTAGCGGGAGGGACCAACAATGAGCAGTTCTTC
D: .; V: TRBV19; size: few; J: TRBJ1-3; CDR3: CASSIISLRGNTIYF; DNA: TGTGCCAGTAGTATTATAAGCCTGAGGGGAAACACCATATATTTT